A selection of T cell receptor beta chains follows, all from one sample in a study of identical twins. TCRdb passed the 5' RACE reads through MiXCR, listing each CDR3 protein once. The table has about 550,000 distinct CDR3 sequences, about 20% seen once. In addition, the sample was reused for a study of yellow fever vaccine responses in identical twins.

Sequencing input: CD4+ T cells sorted from blood. These receptors all come from a young woman in good health. The conserved cysteine and the conserved F or W are not part of the CDR3 here.

V	J	CDR3
TRBV6-5	TRBJ2-1	ASSYSIGSSYNEQF
TRBV9	TRBJ1-6	ASSSEDRSPLH
TRBV7-8	TRBJ2-5	ASSPPLPDVTWTIQETQY
TRBV6-5	TRBJ2-2	ASSSTGNTGELF
TRBV2	TRBJ2-1	ASSVTSGPIRNEQF
TRBV28	TRBJ2-2	ASSPPLGFTGELF
TRBV5-4	TRBJ1-3	ASSMGQGMNTIY
TRBV6-5	TRBJ2-7	ASSYSGGVGSYEQY
TRBV28	TRBJ2-2	ASSLFDAGELF
TRBV2	TRBJ2-2	ASSEGVGHGELF
TRBV28	TRBJ2-7	ASRPRDRVIKQY
TRBV20-1	TRBJ2-3	SARQGGTDTQY
TRBV12-3/TRBV12-4	TRBJ1-2	ASSLGDNYGYT
TRBV5-1	TRBJ2-1	ASRPGLAGAMVYHEQF
TRBV19	TRBJ1-2	ASRTRNRNYGYT
TRBV7-2	TRBJ2-1	ASSPYLEGEWINEQF
TRBV5-1	TRBJ2-1	ASTDGGGGSYNEQF
TRBV9	TRBJ2-1	ASSKRTSGSGDEQF
TRBV6-5	TRBJ1-1	ASSYSAGTGNTEAF
TRBV20-1	TRBJ2-1	SARGGLAQGNEQF
TRBV10-3	TRBJ1-2	AISESAGRVNSYGYT
TRBV3-1	TRBJ1-2	ASSQAWTGAVYGYT
TRBV2	TRBJ2-6	ASSVQGQGAAGANVLT
TRBV5-1	TRBJ2-7	ASSILAGGPYEQY
TRBV20-1	TRBJ1-6	SARDDRKNSPLH
TRBV7-9	TRBJ2-1	ASSLEGRYNEQF
TRBV5-1	TRBJ2-7	ASSLALRGYEQY
TRBV11-1	TRBJ2-1	ASSLGRLAGQERFDNEQF
TRBV28	TRBJ2-5	ASSRTGYQETQY
TRBV20-1	TRBJ2-7	SAAGTGGPYEQY
TRBV7-9	TRBJ1-1	ASSPKRTGDFEAF
TRBV7-2	TRBJ2-3	ASSFRKGRGDTQY
TRBV5-6	TRBJ2-2	ASSQGLAGSGELF
TRBV27	TRBJ2-7	ASSLRGGIYEQY
TRBV20-1	TRBJ2-7	SASPGGELGQY
TRBV5-1	TRBJ2-5	ASSLDTTSETQY
TRBV19	TRBJ1-1	ASSIVSNTEAF
TRBV12-3/TRBV12-4	TRBJ2-1	ASSQPSTGVNEQF
TRBV18	TRBJ1-1	ASSPPAGGGEAF
TRBV29-1	TRBJ1-1	SVEGFTGNTEAF
TRBV2	TRBJ1-1	ASRRGVWGFNTEAF
TRBV9	TRBJ2-3	ASSVGHGTDTQY
TRBV3-1	TRBJ2-1	ASSQAAAGYNEQF
TRBV12-3/TRBV12-4	TRBJ2-5	ASSPYPLSTGTQY
TRBV3-1	TRBJ2-7	ASSQAKGLAGGYEQY
TRBV6-5	TRBJ2-4	ASSYSPGLAKNIQY
TRBV10-3	TRBJ1-1	ATNRGGTEAF
TRBV5-1	TRBJ2-3	ASSLGPGKTGPDTQY
TRBV12-3/TRBV12-4	TRBJ2-3	ASSSRGGDTQY
TRBV10-3	TRBJ2-7	AISGRAGADEQY
TRBV2	TRBJ1-2	ASTSVANYGYT
TRBV27	TRBJ2-5	ASSLAGLEGTQY
TRBV29-1	TRBJ2-2	SVAGPGELF